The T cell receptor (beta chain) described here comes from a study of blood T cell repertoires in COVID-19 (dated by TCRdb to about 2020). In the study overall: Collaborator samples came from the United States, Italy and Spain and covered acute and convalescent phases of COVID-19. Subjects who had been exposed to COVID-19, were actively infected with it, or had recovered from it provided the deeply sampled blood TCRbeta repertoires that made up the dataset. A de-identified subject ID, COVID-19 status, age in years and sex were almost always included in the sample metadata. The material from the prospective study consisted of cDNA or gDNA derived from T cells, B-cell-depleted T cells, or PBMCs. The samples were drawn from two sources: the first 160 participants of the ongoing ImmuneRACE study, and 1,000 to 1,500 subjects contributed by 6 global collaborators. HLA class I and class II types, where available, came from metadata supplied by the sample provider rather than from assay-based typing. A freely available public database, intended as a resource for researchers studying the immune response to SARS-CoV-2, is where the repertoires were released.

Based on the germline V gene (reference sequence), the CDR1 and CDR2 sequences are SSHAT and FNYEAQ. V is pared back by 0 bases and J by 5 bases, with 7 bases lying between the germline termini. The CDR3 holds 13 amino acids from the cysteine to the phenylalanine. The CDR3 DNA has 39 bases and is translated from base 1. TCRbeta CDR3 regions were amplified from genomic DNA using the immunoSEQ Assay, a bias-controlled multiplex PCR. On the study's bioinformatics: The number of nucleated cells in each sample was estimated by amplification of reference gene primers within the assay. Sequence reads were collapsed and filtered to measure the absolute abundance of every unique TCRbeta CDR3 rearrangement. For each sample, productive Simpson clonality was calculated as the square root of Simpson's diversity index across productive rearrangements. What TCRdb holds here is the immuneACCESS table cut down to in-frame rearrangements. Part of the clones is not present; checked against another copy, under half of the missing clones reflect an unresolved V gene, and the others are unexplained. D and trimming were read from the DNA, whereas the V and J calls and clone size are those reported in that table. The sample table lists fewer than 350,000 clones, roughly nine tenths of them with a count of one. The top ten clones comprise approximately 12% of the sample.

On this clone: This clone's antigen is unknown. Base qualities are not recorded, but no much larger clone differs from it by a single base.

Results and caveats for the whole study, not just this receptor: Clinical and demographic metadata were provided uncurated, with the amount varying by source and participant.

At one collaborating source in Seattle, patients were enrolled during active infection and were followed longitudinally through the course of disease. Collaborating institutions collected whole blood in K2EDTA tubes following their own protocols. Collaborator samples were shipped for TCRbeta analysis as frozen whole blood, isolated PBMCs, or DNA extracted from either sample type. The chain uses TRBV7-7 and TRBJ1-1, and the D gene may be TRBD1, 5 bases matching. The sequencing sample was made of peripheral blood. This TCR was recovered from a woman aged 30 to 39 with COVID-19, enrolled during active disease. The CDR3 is CASSLARGTEAFF. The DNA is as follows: TGTGCCAGCAGCTTAGCACGGGGGACTGAAGCTTTCTTT.